This TCR beta chain was identified in a study of blood T cell repertoires in COVID-19. As originally analysed: Using reference gene primer amplification, nucleated cell counts were estimated. Clones were read by immunoSEQ multiplex PCR, and TCRdb kept only the in-frame ones, dropping some. V and J calls plus clone size are reproduced from that table; the DNA served to infer D and trimming. The table records fewer than 500,000 clones, roughly four fifths of them present only once. V lost 3 bases and J lost 2, with 8 bases in between. The CDR3 covers 14 residues. CDR1 and CDR2 from the germline V gene are SGHAT and FQNNGV.

The V and J genes are TRBV11-2 and TRBJ1-5, with D perhaps TRBD1 (6 bases). Sequenced input: peripheral blood. The sequence came from a human donor with acute or convalescent COVID-19. The donor label of this sample is uncertain. Here the CDR3 DNA reads TGTGCCAGCAGCTTCGCAGGGGGCAATCAGCCCCAGCATTTT. This codes for CASSFAGGNQPQHF.